Each of the 11 T cell receptor beta chains below was sequenced from the same sample in a study of blood T cell repertoires in COVID-19. Libraries were prepared by immunoSEQ multiplex PCR; TCRdb keeps only in-frame clonotypes and omits some of them. Of about 260,000 clones in the sample, about nine tenths were seen once. The sequencing input was peripheral blood. The receptors originated from a woman in her thirties or forties who had recovered from COVID-19.

The chain couples TRBV6-5 to TRBJ2-1; a possible D gene is TRBD2 (6 bases). There are 14 residues in the CDR3. The germline V and J ends were trimmed by 6 bases and 3 bases, with 12 bases remaining between them. Germline V gene sequence: CDR1 MNHEY, CDR2 SVGAGI. CDR3 loop: CASRGGGVYNEQFF. CDR3 in DNA: TGTGCCAGCAGGGGGGGAGGTGTCTACAATGAGCAGTTCTTC.

The chain joins TRBV5-4 to TRBJ1-2, with D hard to call. This CDR3 has 14 amino acids. Germline V CDR1 and CDR2: SGHNT, YYREEE (reference sequence). Deletions cut 0 bases from V and 8 bases from J, with 14 bases between. CDR3 in amino acids: CASSLVGEVEGYTF. CDR3 sequence (DNA): TGTGCCAGCAGCTTGGTTGGGGAGGTGGAGGGCTACACCTTC.

The chain links TRBV5-1 to TRBJ2-3; a possible D gene is TRBD2 (5 bases). This CDR3 region has 15 residues. CDR1 and CDR2 (germline): SGHRS, YFSETQ. Trimming stripped 4 bases from V and 0 bases from J, with 12 bases between. The CDR3 DNA follows: TGCGCCAGCAGCCCTTGGACTGGGAGCACAGATACGCAGTATTTT. Translated, it gives CASSPWTGSTDTQYF.

The V and J genes are TRBV7-2 and TRBJ1-3; TRBD1 matches 7 bases. CDR1 and CDR2 from the germline V gene are SGHTA and FQGNSA. Trimming cost V 6 bases and J 1 base; bases outside gene matches: 12. The CDR3 is 17 residues long. This CDR3 is CASSRDSWGLSGNTIYF. In nucleotides, the CDR3 is TGTGCCAGCAGTCGGGACAGCTGGGGGCTTTCTGGAAACACCATATATTTT.

This chain uses TRBV19 with TRBJ1-6; 8 bases line up with TRBD1. With V trimmed by 4 bases and J by 3 bases, 2 bases remained unmatched. The CDR3 runs 15 residues. The V gene's germline CDR1 is LNHDA and CDR2 SQIVND (reference sequence). The CDR3 nucleotides are TGTGCCAGTAGTACCGGGACAGGCTATAATTCACCCCTCCACTTT. It yields the protein CASSTGTGYNSPLHF.

The rearrangement links TRBV29-1 to TRBJ2-1, with 12 nucleotides matching TRBD2. In germline, CDR1 is SQVTM, CDR2 ANQGSEA. The CDR3 extends over 13 amino acids. The V and J ends lost 7 bases and 10 bases, in that order; junction bases with no gene match: 8. The CDR3 DNA reads TGCAGCGCGGAGACTAGCGGGGGTGAAGAGCAGTTCTTC. Amino acids: CSAETSGGEEQFF.

This chain joins TRBV5-1 and TRBJ2-1, with a tentative D call TRBD2 (6 bases). V was trimmed by 4 bases and J by 9 bases, leaving 20 bases between them. The length of the CDR3 is 15 residues. Germline V lookup: CDR1 SGHRS, CDR2 YFSETQ. CDR3: CASSPRDRGLSEQFF. Written as DNA, the CDR3 is TGCGCCAGCAGCCCAAGGGATAGGGGACTGAGTGAGCAGTTCTTC.

The gene calls are TRBV5-5 and TRBJ2-7; D is possibly TRBD2 (5 bases). V lost 0 bases and J 2 bases, leaving 15 bases between the germline ends. Looked up from germline, CDR1 is SGHKS and CDR2 is YYEKEE (reference sequence). The CDR3 is 16 residues long. CDR3 protein: CASSLVVGSEAYEQYF. The CDR3 nucleotides are TGTGCCAGCAGCTTGGTGGTCGGTAGCGAGGCCTACGAGCAGTACTTC.

This chain uses TRBV7-6 with TRBJ2-7; 7 bases map to TRBD2. This CDR3 spans 17 amino acids. V shed 1 base, J shed 3 bases, and the junction held 12 bases outside the gene matches. The germline CDR1 and CDR2 sequences are SGHVS and FNYEAQ. This CDR3 is CASSLVSGGATNYEQYF. CDR3 in DNA: TGTGCCAGCAGCTTAGTTTCGGGAGGAGCTACCAACTACGAGCAGTACTTC.

This chain links TRBV10-1 with TRBJ2-2; 9 bases are shared with TRBD1. CDR1 WNHNN and CDR2 SYGVQD come from the germline V gene (reference sequence). The length of the CDR3 is 15 residues. V lost 1 base, J lost 4 bases, and 1 base stayed unmatched. For the CDR3, the DNA is TGCGCCAGCAGTGAGTTGACAGGGGGCACCGGGGAGCTGTTTTTT. This codes for CASSELTGGTGELFF.

This sequence joins TRBV18 and TRBJ1-2, with a tentative D call TRBD1 (6 bases). Trimming took 1 base from V and 3 from J, leaving 6 bases between them. Germline V CDR1 and CDR2: KGHSH, LQKENI. The CDR3 runs to 13 residues. CDR3 coding DNA: TGTGCCAGCTCACCACAGGGGGACTATGGCTACACCTTC. Its protein is CASSPQGDYGYTF.